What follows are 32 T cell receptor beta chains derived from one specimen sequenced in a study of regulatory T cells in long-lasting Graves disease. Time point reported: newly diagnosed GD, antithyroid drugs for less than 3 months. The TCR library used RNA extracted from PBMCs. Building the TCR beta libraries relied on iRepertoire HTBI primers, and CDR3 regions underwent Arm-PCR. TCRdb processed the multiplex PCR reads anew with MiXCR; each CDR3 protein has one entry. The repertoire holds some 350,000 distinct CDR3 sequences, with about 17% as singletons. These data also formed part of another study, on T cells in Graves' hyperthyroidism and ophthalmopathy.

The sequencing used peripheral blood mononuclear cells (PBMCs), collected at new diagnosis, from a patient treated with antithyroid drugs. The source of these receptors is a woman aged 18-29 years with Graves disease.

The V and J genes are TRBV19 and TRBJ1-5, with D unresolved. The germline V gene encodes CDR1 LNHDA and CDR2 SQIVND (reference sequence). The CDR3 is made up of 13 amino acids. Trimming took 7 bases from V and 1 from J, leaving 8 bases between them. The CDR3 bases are TGTGCCAGTACCCGATTAAGCAATCAGCCCCAGCATTTT. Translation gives CASTRLSNQPQHF.

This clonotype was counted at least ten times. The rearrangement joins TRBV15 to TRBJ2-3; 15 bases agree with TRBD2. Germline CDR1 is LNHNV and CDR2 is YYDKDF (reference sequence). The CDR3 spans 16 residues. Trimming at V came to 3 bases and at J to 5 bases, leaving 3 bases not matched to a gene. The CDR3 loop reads CATSSGLAGGGDTQYF. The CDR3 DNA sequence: TGTGCCACCAGCAGTGGACTAGCGGGAGGGGGAGATACGCAGTATTTT.

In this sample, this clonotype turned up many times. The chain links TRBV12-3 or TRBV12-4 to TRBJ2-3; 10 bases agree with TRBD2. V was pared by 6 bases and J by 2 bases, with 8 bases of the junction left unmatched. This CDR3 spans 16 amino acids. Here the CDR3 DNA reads TGTGCCAGCAGCCGCACTACTAGCGGGATCACAGATACGCAGTATTTT. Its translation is CASSRTTSGITDTQYF.

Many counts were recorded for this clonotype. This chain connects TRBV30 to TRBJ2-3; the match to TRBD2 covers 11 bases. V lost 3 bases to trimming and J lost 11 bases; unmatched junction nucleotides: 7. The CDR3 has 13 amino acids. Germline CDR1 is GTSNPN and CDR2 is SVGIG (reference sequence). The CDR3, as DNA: TGTGCCTGGAGCGTTAGCGGGGGGGCCGGGCAGTATTTT. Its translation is CAWSVSGGAGQYF.

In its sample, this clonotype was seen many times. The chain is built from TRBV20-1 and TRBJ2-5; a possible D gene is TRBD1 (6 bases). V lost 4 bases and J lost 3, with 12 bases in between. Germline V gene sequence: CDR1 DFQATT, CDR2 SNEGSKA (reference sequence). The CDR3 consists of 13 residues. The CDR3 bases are TGCAGTGCTACCCGGACAGTTAAAGAGACCCAGTACTTC. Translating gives CSATRTVKETQYF.

In DNA form, the CDR3 reads TGCAGTGCTAGAGATACGGAGGATCAGCCCCAGCATTTT. It yields the protein CSARDTEDQPQHF. This chain links TRBV20-1 with TRBJ1-5, with D hard to call. V was cut by 0 bases and J by 5 bases, with 8 bases left in between. This CDR3 contains 13 residues. The germline gives CDR1 DFQATT, CDR2 SNEGSKA (reference sequence).

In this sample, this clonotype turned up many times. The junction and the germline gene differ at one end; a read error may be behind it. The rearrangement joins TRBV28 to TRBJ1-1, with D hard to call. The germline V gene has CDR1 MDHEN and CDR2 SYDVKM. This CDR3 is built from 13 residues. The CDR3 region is CASSLSGRTEAFF. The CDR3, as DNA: TGTGCCAGCAGCTTATCCGGGAGGACTGAAGCTTTCTTT.

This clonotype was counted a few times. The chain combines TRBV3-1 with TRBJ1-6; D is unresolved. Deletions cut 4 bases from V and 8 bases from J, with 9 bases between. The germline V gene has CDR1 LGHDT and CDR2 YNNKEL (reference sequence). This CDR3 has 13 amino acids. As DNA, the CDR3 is TGTGCCAGCAGCCTCTTGAGGGATTCACCCCTCCACTTT. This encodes CASSLLRDSPLHF.

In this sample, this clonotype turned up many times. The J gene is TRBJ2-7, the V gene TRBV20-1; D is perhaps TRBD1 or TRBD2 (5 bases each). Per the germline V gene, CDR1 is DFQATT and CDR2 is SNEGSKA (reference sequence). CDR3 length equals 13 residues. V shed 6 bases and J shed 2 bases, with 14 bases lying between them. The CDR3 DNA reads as TGCAGTGCGAACCGGGACGGTACCTACGAGCAGTACTTC. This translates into CSANRDGTYEQYF.

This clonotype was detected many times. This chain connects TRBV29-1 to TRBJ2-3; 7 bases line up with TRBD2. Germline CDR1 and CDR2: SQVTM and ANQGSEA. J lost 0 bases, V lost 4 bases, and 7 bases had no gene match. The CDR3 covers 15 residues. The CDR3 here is CSVGSGSGSTDTQYF. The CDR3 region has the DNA TGCAGCGTTGGTTCGGGTAGCGGGAGCACAGATACGCAGTATTTT.

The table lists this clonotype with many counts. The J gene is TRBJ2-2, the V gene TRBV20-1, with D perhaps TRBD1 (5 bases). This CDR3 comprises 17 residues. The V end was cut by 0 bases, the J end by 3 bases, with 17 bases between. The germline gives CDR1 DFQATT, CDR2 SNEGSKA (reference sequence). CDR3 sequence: CSARDLEGAQDTGELFF. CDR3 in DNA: TGCAGTGCTAGAGATTTGGAAGGGGCGCAGGACACCGGGGAGCTGTTTTTT.

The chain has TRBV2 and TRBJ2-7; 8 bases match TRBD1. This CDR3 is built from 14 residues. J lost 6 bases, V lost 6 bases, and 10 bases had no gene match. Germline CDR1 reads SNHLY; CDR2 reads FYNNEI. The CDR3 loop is CASRGRTGLGEQYF. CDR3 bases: TGTGCCAGCAGGGGAAGGACAGGGCTGGGCGAGCAGTACTTC.

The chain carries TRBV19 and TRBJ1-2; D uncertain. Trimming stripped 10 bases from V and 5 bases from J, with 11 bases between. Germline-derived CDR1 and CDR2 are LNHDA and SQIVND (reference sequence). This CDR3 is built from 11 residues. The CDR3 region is CATIGLYGYTF. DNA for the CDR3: TGTGCCACCATTGGGCTGTATGGCTACACCTTC.

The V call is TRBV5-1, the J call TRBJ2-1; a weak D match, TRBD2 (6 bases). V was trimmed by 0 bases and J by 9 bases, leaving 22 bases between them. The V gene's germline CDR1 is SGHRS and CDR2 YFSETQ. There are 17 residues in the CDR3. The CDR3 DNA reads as TGCGCCAGCAGCTTGGGTAGTGGGACTTCCCTTACAGGTGAGCAGTTCTTC. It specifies CASSLGSGTSLTGEQFF.

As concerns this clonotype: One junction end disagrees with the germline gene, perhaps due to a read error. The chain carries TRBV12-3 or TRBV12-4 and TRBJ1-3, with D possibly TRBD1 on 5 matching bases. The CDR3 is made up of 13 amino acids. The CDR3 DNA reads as TGTGCCAGCAGCTCGAGCGGGGCGCACACCATGTATTTT. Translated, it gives CASSSSGAHTMYF.

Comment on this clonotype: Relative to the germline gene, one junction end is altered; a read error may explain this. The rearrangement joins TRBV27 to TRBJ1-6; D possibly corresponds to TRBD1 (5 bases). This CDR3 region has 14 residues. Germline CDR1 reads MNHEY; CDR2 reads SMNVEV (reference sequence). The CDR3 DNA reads TGTGCGAGGAGTTGTCGGGGCGGGAATTCACCCCGCCACTTT. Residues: CARSCRGGNSPRHF.

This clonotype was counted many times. The CDR3 loop reads CASSLSDTRQETQYF. The CDR3 nucleotides read TGTGCCAGCAGCTTATCGGACACACGACAAGAGACCCAGTACTTC. The chain has TRBV7-9 and TRBJ2-5, with D perhaps matching TRBD1 (5 bases). Trimming cost V 2 bases and J 2 bases, with 12 bases left between them. The V gene's germline CDR1 is SEHNR and CDR2 FQNEAQ (reference sequence). The CDR3 extends over 15 amino acids.

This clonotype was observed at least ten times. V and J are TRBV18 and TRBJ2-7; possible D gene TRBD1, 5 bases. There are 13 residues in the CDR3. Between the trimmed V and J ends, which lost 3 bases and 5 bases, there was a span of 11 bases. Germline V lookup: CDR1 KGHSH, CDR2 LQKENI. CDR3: CASSPRGLDEQYF. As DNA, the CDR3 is TGTGCCAGCTCACCTAGGGGTCTGGACGAGCAGTACTTC.

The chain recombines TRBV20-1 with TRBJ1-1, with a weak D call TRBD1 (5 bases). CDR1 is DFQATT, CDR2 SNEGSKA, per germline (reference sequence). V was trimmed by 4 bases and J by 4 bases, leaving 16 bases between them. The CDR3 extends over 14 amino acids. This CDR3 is CSAKGIPGSTEAFF. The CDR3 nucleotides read TGCAGTGCTAAAGGTATTCCAGGGAGCACTGAAGCTTTCTTT.

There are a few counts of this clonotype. The CDR3 loop is CASSFGAGGSNTGELFF. In DNA form, the CDR3 reads TGTGCCAGCAGCTTCGGTGCGGGGGGATCAAACACCGGGGAGCTGTTTTTT. The rearrangement links TRBV7-6 to TRBJ2-2; 8 nucleotides match TRBD2. The CDR3 loop spans 17 amino acids. Trimming at V came to 3 bases and at J to 2 bases, leaving 8 bases not matched to a gene. Germline lookup yields CDR1 SGHVS and CDR2 FNYEAQ.

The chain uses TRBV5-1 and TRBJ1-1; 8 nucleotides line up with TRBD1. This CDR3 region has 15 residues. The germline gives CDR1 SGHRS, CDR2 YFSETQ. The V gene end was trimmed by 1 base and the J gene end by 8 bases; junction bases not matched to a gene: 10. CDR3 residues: CASSLPGTGATEAFF. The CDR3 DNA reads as TGCGCCAGCAGCTTGCCCGGGACAGGCGCGACGGAAGCTTTCTTT.

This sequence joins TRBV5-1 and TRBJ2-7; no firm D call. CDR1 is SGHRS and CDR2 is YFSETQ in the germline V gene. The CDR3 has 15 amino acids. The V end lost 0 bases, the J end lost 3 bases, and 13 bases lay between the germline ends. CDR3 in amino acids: CASSLVTGLDYEQYF. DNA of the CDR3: TGCGCCAGCAGCTTGGTGACCGGGCTCGACTACGAGCAGTACTTC. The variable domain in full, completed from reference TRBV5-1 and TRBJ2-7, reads KAGVTQTPRYLIKTRGQQVTLSCSPISGHRSVSWYQQTPGQGLQFLFEYFSETQRNKGNFPGRFSGRQFSNSRSEMNVSTLELGDSALYLCASSLVTGLDYEQYFGPGTRLTVT.

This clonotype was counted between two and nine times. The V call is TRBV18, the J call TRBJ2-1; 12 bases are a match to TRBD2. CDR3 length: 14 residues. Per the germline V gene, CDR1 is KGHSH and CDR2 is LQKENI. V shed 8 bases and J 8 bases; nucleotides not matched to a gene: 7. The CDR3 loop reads CASQLAGGGHEQFF. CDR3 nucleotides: TGTGCCAGCCAACTAGCGGGGGGCGGACATGAGCAGTTCTTC. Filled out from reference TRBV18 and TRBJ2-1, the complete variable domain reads NAGVMQNPRHLVRRRGQEARLRCSPMKGHSHVYWYRQLPEEGLKFMVYLQKENIIDESGMPKERFSAEFPKEGPSILRIQQVVRGDSAAYFCASQLAGGGHEQFFGPGTRLTVL.

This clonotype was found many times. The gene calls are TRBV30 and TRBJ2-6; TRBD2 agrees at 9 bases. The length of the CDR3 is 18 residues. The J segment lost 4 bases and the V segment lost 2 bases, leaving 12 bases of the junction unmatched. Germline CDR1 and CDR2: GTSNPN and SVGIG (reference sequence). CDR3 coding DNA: TGTGCCTGGAGTAGCCCCCATGTAGCGGGGGTGGGGGCCAACGTCCTGACTTTC. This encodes CAWSSPHVAGVGANVLTF.

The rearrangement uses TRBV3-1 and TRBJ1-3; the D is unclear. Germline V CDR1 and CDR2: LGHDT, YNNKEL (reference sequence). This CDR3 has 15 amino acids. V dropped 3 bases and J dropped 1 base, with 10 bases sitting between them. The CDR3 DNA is TGTGCCAGCAGCCAGTCTTTGCTATCTGGAAACACCATATATTTT. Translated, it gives CASSQSLLSGNTIYF.

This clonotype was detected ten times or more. The CDR3 reads CSARGDSYNEQFF. The CDR3, as DNA: TGCAGTGCTAGAGGGGACTCCTACAATGAGCAGTTCTTC. The genes are TRBV20-1 and TRBJ2-1, with D uncertain. V was trimmed by 1 base and J by 0 bases, leaving 4 bases between them. The V gene's germline CDR1 is DFQATT and CDR2 SNEGSKA (reference sequence). The CDR3 runs 13 residues.

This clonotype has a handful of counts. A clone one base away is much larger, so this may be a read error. For the CDR3, the DNA is TGTGCCAGCAGCTCGGTTAGCTCCTACGAGCAGTACTTC. It encodes CASSSVSSYEQYF. The chain couples TRBV7-9 to TRBJ2-7; D not resolved. The CDR3 totals 13 residues. The germline V gene encodes CDR1 SEHNR and CDR2 FQNEAQ (reference sequence). With 4 bases removed from V and 0 bases from J, the gap between germline ends came to 7 bases. The whole variable domain, filled in from reference TRBV7-9 and TRBJ2-7, reads DTGVSQNPRHKITKRGQNVTFRCDPISEHNRLYWYRQTLGQGPEFLTYFQNEAQLEKSRLLSDRFSAERPKGSFSTLEIQRTEQGDSAMYLCASSSVSSYEQYFGPGTRLTVT.

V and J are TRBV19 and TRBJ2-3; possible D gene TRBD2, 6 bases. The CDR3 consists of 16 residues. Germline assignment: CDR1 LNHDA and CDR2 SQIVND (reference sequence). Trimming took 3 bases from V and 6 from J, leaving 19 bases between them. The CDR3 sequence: CASSIGTGVSGDTQYF. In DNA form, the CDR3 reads TGTGCCAGTAGTATCGGAACGGGAGTGTCAGGCGATACGCAGTATTTT.

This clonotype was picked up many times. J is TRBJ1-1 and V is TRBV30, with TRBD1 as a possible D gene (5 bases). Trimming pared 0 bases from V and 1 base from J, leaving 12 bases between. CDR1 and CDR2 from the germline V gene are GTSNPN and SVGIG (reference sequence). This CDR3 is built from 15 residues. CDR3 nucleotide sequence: TGTGCCTGGAGTGTTGGGGGTGCGGGGAACACTGAAGCTTTCTTT. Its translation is CAWSVGGAGNTEAFF.

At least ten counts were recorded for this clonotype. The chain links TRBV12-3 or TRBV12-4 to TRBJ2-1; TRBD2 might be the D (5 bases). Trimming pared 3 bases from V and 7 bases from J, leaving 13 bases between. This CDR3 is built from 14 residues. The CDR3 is CASSLAGLGNEQFF. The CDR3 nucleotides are TGTGCCAGCAGTTTGGCGGGTCTGGGGAATGAGCAGTTCTTC.

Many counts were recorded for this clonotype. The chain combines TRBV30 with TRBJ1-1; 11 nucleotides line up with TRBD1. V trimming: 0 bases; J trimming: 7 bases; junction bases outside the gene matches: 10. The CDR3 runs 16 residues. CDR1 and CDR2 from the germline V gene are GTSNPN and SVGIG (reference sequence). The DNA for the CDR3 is TGTGCCTGGAGTGTTATAGGACAGGGGGCCAGAAATGAAGCTTTCTTT. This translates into CAWSVIGQGARNEAFF.

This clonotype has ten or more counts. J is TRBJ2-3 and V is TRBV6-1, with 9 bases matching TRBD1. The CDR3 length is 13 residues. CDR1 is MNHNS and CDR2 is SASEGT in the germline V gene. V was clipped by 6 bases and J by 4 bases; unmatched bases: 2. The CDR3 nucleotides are TGTGCCAGCAGGGGGACAGGGTCAGATACGCAGTATTTT. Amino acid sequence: CASRGTGSDTQYF.